This paragraph covers one T cell receptor beta chain sequence. Clones were sequenced by immunoSEQ multiplex PCR, and TCRdb holds only the in-frame ones, with some missing. Among around 180,000 clones listed, about 90% were seen once. The data stem from a study of control samples from healthy donors and cancer patients. The CDR3 extends over 15 amino acids. Germline CDR1 reads SGHVS; CDR2 reads FQNEAQ. Trimming stripped 2 bases from V and 2 bases from J, with 11 bases between. The sample taken for sequencing was blood. The chain employs TRBV7-8 and TRBJ2-3, with D tentatively TRBD1 (5 bases). The source of this sequence is a young woman in good health. The CDR3 DNA follows: TGTGCCAGCAGCTTACAGGGTACCTCCACAGATACGCAGTATTTT. Protein product: CASSLQGTSTDTQYF.